This T cell receptor beta chain was sequenced for a study of T cells in Graves' hyperthyroidism and ophthalmopathy. A few counts support this clonotype. RNA transcripts yielded amplified TCR beta CDR3 regions. With the HTBI primer set, the TCR CDR3 went through a first round of RT-PCR. Each CDR3 protein gets one entry after TCRdb re-called the multiplex PCR reads with MiXCR. The sample lists 490,000 or so distinct CDR3 sequences, 16% occurring once. Germline CDR1 and CDR2: GTSNPN and SVGIG (reference sequence). Trimming took 1 base from V and 9 from J, leaving 10 bases between them. This CDR3 is 12 amino acids long.

The chain is built from TRBV30 and TRBJ1-5; D is unresolved. The sequence was obtained from a woman in her 30s with Graves' ophthalmopathy. The source material was blood. CDR3 bases: TGTGCCTGGAGTGAAGGCCCCAGGCCCCAGCATTTT. It codes for CAWSEGPRPQHF.